The 27 T cell receptor beta chains reported below all come from one sample, sequenced in a study of post-analysis software for immune sequencing data. Points from the study as a whole: Relative to controls, patients had 5 or 6 TRBV segments at higher frequency, with TRBV5-6, TRBV5-1 and TRBV20-1 among these.

The antigens these receptors bind are not known. Unique molecular identifiers were carried by the TCR beta cDNA libraries. From the PCR reads, TCRdb called clonotypes with MiXCR, one entry per CDR3 protein. This table holds approximately 660,000 distinct CDR3 sequences, 55% to 60% found once. The material sequenced was blood. The source of these receptors is a girl aged 2-10 years with multiple sclerosis.

The chain combines TRBV10-3 with TRBJ2-7; 13 positions agree with TRBD2. This CDR3 has 13 amino acids. Germline V gene lookup returns CDR1 ENHRY and CDR2 SYGVKD. The ends lost 7 bases at V and 5 bases at J; junction bases unmatched: 2. The CDR3 spells CAIKGLAGDEQYF. The DNA of the CDR3 is TGTGCCATCAAAGGACTAGCGGGAGACGAGCAGTACTTC.

V is TRBV5-5 and J is TRBJ1-4; D is perhaps TRBD1 (6 bases). CDR1 and CDR2 (germline): SGHKS, YYEKEE (reference sequence). The CDR3 contains 14 residues. Trimming stripped 0 bases from V and 7 bases from J, with 10 bases between. CDR3 bases: TGTGCCAGCAGCTTGGCCGCCAGGGGTGAAAAACTGTTTTTT. It codes for CASSLAARGEKLFF. The entire variable domain, with the rest obtained from reference TRBV5-5 and TRBJ1-4, is as follows: DAGVTQSPTHLIKTRGQQVTLRCSPISGHKSVSWYQQVLGQGPQFIFQYYEKEERGRGNFPDRFSARQFPNYSSELNVNALLLGDSALYLCASSLAARGEKLFFGSGTQLSVL.

This clonotype came up a few times. The V call is TRBV11-2, the J call TRBJ2-1, with 9 bases matching TRBD1. CDR1 and CDR2 (germline): SGHAT, FQNNGV. CDR3 length: 15 amino acids. V gave up 5 bases and J gave up 5 bases; unmatched junction bases: 7. CDR3 loop: CASSPGQGSDNEQFF. The CDR3 DNA is TGTGCCAGCAGCCCGGGACAGGGATCGGACAATGAGCAGTTCTTC. Combining the CDR3 with reference TRBV11-2 and TRBJ2-1 gives the whole variable domain EAGVAQSPRYKIIEKRQSVAFWCNPISGHATLYWYQQILGQGPKLLIQFQNNGVVDDSQLPKDRFSAERLKGVDSTLKIQPAKLEDSAVYLCASSPGQGSDNEQFFGPGTRLTVL.

DNA for the CDR3: TGTGCCAGCAGCTTAGGGACAGACGGGAAGCCCCAGCATTTT. Its protein product is CASSLGTDGKPQHF. This sequence joins TRBV7-2 and TRBJ1-5; possible D gene TRBD1, 6 bases. V was trimmed by 1 base and J by 8 bases, leaving 12 bases between them. The length of the CDR3 is 14 residues. Germline V gene data show CDR1 as SGHTA and CDR2 as FQGNSA.

This clonotype has only a few counts. V is TRBV20-1 and J is TRBJ2-5, with TRBD2 matching over 10 bases. The CDR3 is 14 amino acids. CDR1 is DFQATT, CDR2 SNEGSKA, per germline (reference sequence). Germline trimming cut 3 bases from V and 1 base from J; bases unmatched to any gene: 2. The CDR3 loop reads CSARIAGGQETQYF. Here the CDR3 DNA reads TGCAGTGCTAGGATAGCGGGGGGCCAAGAGACCCAGTACTTC.

V usage is TRBV7-2 and J usage is TRBJ1-2, with D tentatively TRBD1 (5 bases). There are 13 residues in the CDR3. Germline lookup yields CDR1 SGHTA and CDR2 FQGNSA. Trimming cost V 5 bases and J 5 bases, with 12 bases left between them. Here the CDR3 reads CASSAGTEYGYTF. CDR3 DNA sequence: TGTGCCAGCAGCGCGGGGACGGAGTATGGCTACACCTTC.

In this sample, this clonotype turned up once. The chain carries TRBV7-9 and TRBJ2-5, with 8 bases matching TRBD2. The last part of the DNA fits TRBJ2-7 better; the J call may be wrong. The germline gives CDR1 SEHNR, CDR2 FQNEAQ (reference sequence). The CDR3 length is 15 residues. The CDR3 DNA sequence: TGTGCCAGCAGCTTACTTTCGGGGGGGCCGGACGAGCAGTACTTC. It yields the protein CASSLLSGGPDEQYF.

The rearrangement joins TRBV12-3 or TRBV12-4 to TRBJ1-2; maybe TRBD1 (5 bases). Trimming pared 5 bases from V and 2 bases from J, leaving 15 bases between. The CDR3 has 15 residues. The CDR3: CASSPRQFKNYGYTF. The CDR3 nucleotides are TGTGCCAGCAGTCCCAGACAGTTTAAGAACTATGGCTACACCTTC.

The V call is TRBV7-3, the J call TRBJ2-5; 9 bases match TRBD2. Germline assignment: CDR1 SGHTA and CDR2 FQGTGA. The junction had 1 base not matched to a gene; V was cut back by 2 bases and J by 0 bases. The CDR3 is 15 residues long. The CDR3 protein is CASSLLAGDQETQYF. CDR3 bases: TGTGCCAGCAGCTTATTAGCGGGAGACCAAGAGACCCAGTACTTC.

This clonotype was seen more than once but under ten times. Its ends do not fully match the called genes, so a read error is possible. The chain is built from TRBV29-1 and TRBJ2-3; D might be TRBD2 (6 bases). Germline assignment: CDR1 SQVTM and CDR2 ANQGSEA. The CDR3 extends over 12 amino acids. CDR3 nucleotides: TGCAGTGTTGTGGGAGGAACAGATACGCAGTATTTT. This sequence encodes CSVVGGTDTQYF.

The count of this clonotype is one. V usage is TRBV4-3 and J usage is TRBJ2-1; perhaps TRBD1 as D (5 bases). Trimming cost V 0 bases and J 8 bases, with 20 bases left between them. CDR1 and CDR2 from the germline V gene are LGHNA and YSLEER. The CDR3 length is 17 residues. This CDR3 reads CASSQDGRQGMWHEQFF. The CDR3 DNA reads as TGCGCCAGCAGCCAAGATGGGCGGCAGGGTATGTGGCATGAGCAGTTCTTC.

This clonotype was found a few times. This chain connects TRBV19 to TRBJ1-2, with D possibly TRBD1 on 5 matching bases. Germline-derived CDR1 and CDR2 are LNHDA and SQIVND (reference sequence). The V and J ends lost 10 bases and 3 bases respectively, with 15 bases between them. The CDR3 loop spans 13 amino acids. DNA of the CDR3: TGTGCCACAACTCCCGGGACGGACTATGGCTACACCTTC. This gives the protein CATTPGTDYGYTF.

This chain uses TRBV25-1 with TRBJ2-5; D is perhaps TRBD1 (5 bases). The length of the CDR3 is 13 residues. Germline V gives CDR1 MGHDK, CDR2 SYGVNS. Trimming pared 4 bases from V and 4 bases from J, leaving 10 bases between. CDR3 loop: CASSARQGETQYF. The CDR3 DNA reads as TGTGCCAGCAGTGCACGGCAGGGAGAGACCCAGTACTTC. Full variable domain (missing parts from reference TRBV25-1 and TRBJ2-5): EADIYQTPRYLVIGTGKKITLECSQTMGHDKMYWYQQDPGMELHLIHYSYGVNSTEKGDLSSESTVSRIRTEHFPLTLESARPSHTSQYLCASSARQGETQYFGPGTRLLVL.

The V and J genes are TRBV29-1 and TRBJ2-1; D perhaps matches TRBD2 (6 bases). CDR1 and CDR2 from the germline V gene are SQVTM and ANQGSEA. Trimming removed 6 bases from V and 6 bases from J, with 9 bases in between. This CDR3 region has 11 residues. The CDR3 protein is CSVVAVNEQFF. In DNA form, the CDR3 reads TGCAGCGTCGTAGCGGTCAATGAGCAGTTCTTC.

The chain is built from TRBV11-2 and TRBJ2-5; a possible D gene is TRBD1 (6 bases). The V gene lost 2 bases and the J gene lost 3 bases, with 10 bases spanning the gap. The CDR3 consists of 14 residues. CDR1 and CDR2 from the germline V gene are SGHAT and FQNNGV. The CDR3 coding sequence is TGTGCCAGCAGCTTATTCTGGACAGAAGAGACCCAGTACTTC. Translation: CASSLFWTEETQYF.

As DNA, the CDR3 is TGCGCCAGCAGACGTACGGGGGTGAGTGATTCACCCCTCCACTTT. Encoded protein: CASRRTGVSDSPLHF. The chain has TRBV5-1 and TRBJ1-6, with a tentative D call TRBD1 (5 bases). V shed 5 bases and J shed 8 bases, with 17 bases lying between them. Germline assignment: CDR1 SGHRS and CDR2 YFSETQ. The CDR3 spans 15 residues.

In DNA form, the CDR3 reads TGCGCCAGCACGCAAGGGCAGGCGGGGACTGAAGCTTTCTTT. Its protein product is CASTQGQAGTEAFF. The rearrangement joins TRBV5-1 to TRBJ1-1; no definite D call. The germline CDR1 and CDR2 sequences are SGHRS and YFSETQ. The CDR3 length is 14 residues. Trimming took off 6 bases at V and 5 bases at J, with 17 bases between the two ends.

The chain uses TRBV20-1 and TRBJ2-1; D might be TRBD2 (6 bases). CDR3 length equals 14 residues. V was shortened by 1 base and J by 6 bases, with 13 bases between the two germline ends. Germline CDR1 DFQATT, CDR2 SNEGSKA (reference sequence). The CDR3 DNA reads as TGCAGTGCTAGAGCACCGGGACTCGGCAATGAGCAGTTCTTC. It codes for CSARAPGLGNEQFF.

This clonotype turned up a few times. The chain is built from TRBV2 and TRBJ2-7, with D unclear. The CDR3 runs to 13 residues. Germline CDR1 SNHLY, CDR2 FYNNEI. Trimming removed 7 bases from V and 3 bases from J, with 13 bases in between. CDR3 nucleotide sequence: TGTGCCAGCACCCAAAGTCCCATCTACGAGCAGTACTTC. It yields the protein CASTQSPIYEQYF. Based on the CDR3 plus reference TRBV2 and TRBJ2-7, the full variable domain is EPEVTQTPSHQVTQMGQEVILRCVPISNHLYFYWYRQILGQKVEFLVSFYNNEISEKSEIFDDQFSVERPDGSNFTLKIRSTKLEDSAMYFCASTQSPIYEQYFGPGTRLTVT.

In DNA form, the CDR3 reads TGCAGTGCTAGAGGGGACAGGGTCGAGAGGAATGAGCAGTTCTTC. Its protein product is CSARGDRVERNEQFF. This rearrangement joins TRBV20-1 to TRBJ2-1, with TRBD1 matching over 9 bases. The CDR3 consists of 15 residues. Germline V gene lookup returns CDR1 DFQATT and CDR2 SNEGSKA (reference sequence). Losses at the gene ends were 1 base for V and 7 bases for J; bases not matched to a gene: 8.

The chain couples TRBV6-5 to TRBJ2-3, with D perhaps matching TRBD1 (6 bases). This CDR3 comprises 16 residues. CDR1 is MNHEY, CDR2 SVGAGI, per germline. Trimming cost V 2 bases and J 2 bases, with 14 bases left between them. The CDR3 loop reads CASSYDGVGATDTQYF. CDR3 coding DNA: TGTGCCAGCAGTTACGATGGGGTGGGGGCCACAGATACGCAGTATTTT.

The chain is built from TRBV27 and TRBJ2-6; 7 nucleotides line up with TRBD2. With V trimmed by 6 bases and J by 2 bases, 4 bases remained unmatched. The CDR3 runs 15 residues. Germline V gives CDR1 MNHEY, CDR2 SMNVEV (reference sequence). CDR3 nucleotide sequence: TGTGCCAGCAGGTCTCGGGAGGCTGGGGCCAACGTCCTGACTTTC. Its protein product is CASRSREAGANVLTF.

This clonotype was recorded once. The rearrangement uses TRBV5-1 and TRBJ2-5, with TRBD1 matching 7 bases. There are 14 residues in the CDR3. J lost 3 bases, V lost 3 bases, and 5 bases had no gene match. The germline CDR1 and CDR2 sequences are SGHRS and YFSETQ. The CDR3 here is CASSSRDRKETQYF. In nucleotides, the CDR3 is TGCGCCAGCAGCTCCAGGGACAGAAAAGAGACCCAGTACTTC.

In its sample, this clonotype was seen a few times. The CDR3 DNA reads as TGTGCCAGCAGCCAGGAAGGATTGACAGTATACCAAGAGACCCAGTACTTC. Translating it yields CASSQEGLTVYQETQYF. The rearrangement links TRBV14 to TRBJ2-5; weak D call: TRBD1 (5 bases). Per the germline V gene, CDR1 is SGHDN and CDR2 is FVKESK. The CDR3 has 17 amino acids. The V end was cut by 3 bases, the J end by 0 bases, with 17 bases between. Complete variable domain (other parts from reference TRBV14 and TRBJ2-5): EAGVTQFPSHSVIEKGQTVTLRCDPISGHDNLYWYRRVMGKEIKFLLHFVKESKQDESGMPNNRFLAERTGGTYSTLKVQPAELEDSGVYFCASSQEGLTVYQETQYFGPGTRLLVL.

This rearrangement joins TRBV29-1 to TRBJ1-2, with unresolved D. This CDR3 comprises 12 residues. V was cut by 4 bases and J by 6 bases, with 12 bases left in between. In germline, CDR1 is SQVTM, CDR2 ANQGSEA. CDR3 loop: CSVGTLTHGYTF. The CDR3 DNA sequence: TGCAGCGTTGGAACCCTGACCCATGGCTACACCTTC.

The genes are TRBV25-1 and TRBJ1-2; no clear D gene. The V gene's germline CDR1 is MGHDK and CDR2 SYGVNS. Trimming cost V 3 bases and J 8 bases, with 16 bases left between them. The CDR3 is 14 amino acids. The CDR3 loop reads CASSDRATIGGYTF. DNA for the CDR3: TGTGCCAGCAGTGACCGGGCCACCATAGGGGGCTACACCTTC.

The table lists this clonotype with many counts. CDR3 DNA: TGCAGCGTAATCCCGGGACAGGGGGCGAGCAATCAGCCCCAGCATTTT. It yields the protein CSVIPGQGASNQPQHF. This chain connects TRBV29-1 to TRBJ1-5; 12 bases agree with TRBD1. J was trimmed by 1 base and V by 6 bases; bases with no gene match: 7. CDR3 length: 16 residues. Germline CDR1 reads SQVTM; CDR2 reads ANQGSEA.